What follows are 3 T cell receptor beta chains derived from one specimen sequenced in a study of spatial heterogeneity in lung cancer. Overall study findings and caveats: The number of expanded tumor alpha and beta chains correlated with mutation number.

MiXCR, applied by TCRdb to the 5' RACE reads, yields one record per CDR3 protein. The repertoire holds about 100,000 distinct CDR3 sequences, about 4.6% seen once, with about 20% in the top ten. For these TCRs, the target antigens are not known. Noted time point: sample taken at primary tumor resection. The sample consisted of lung tumor tissue, taken at surgery. The receptors stem from a male donor with early-stage non-small cell lung cancer.

As DNA, the CDR3 is TGTGCCAGCAGCTTGAGACAGGATGGTTTTTACGAGCAGTACTTC. Translated, it gives CASSLRQDGFYEQYF. The chain carries TRBV5-5 and TRBJ2-7; tentative D call: TRBD1 (6 bases). This CDR3 has 15 amino acids. Trimming cost V 1 base and J 4 bases, with 15 bases left between them. Germline V gene lookup returns CDR1 SGHKS and CDR2 YYEKEE (reference sequence).

This clonotype showed up many times. The V and J genes are TRBV28 and TRBJ1-4; tentatively, D is TRBD1 (5 bases). The CDR3 consists of 11 residues. The V end lost 11 bases, the J end lost 2 bases, and 6 bases lay between the germline ends. Germline CDR1 and CDR2: MDHEN and SYDVKM. CDR3 DNA sequence: TGTGCCGCAGGGACTAATGAAAAACTGTTTTTT. Its protein is CAAGTNEKLFF.

This clonotype was recorded many times. This chain uses TRBV25-1 with TRBJ2-3, with D perhaps TRBD2 (6 bases). CDR1 is MGHDK, CDR2 SYGVNS, per germline. The CDR3 spans 12 residues. Trimming shortened V by 6 bases and J by 8 bases, and 12 bases separated the two germline ends. Written as DNA, the CDR3 is TGTGCCAGCAGGGACGGGGGAGGTACGCAGTATTTT. Its translation is CASRDGGGTQYF.